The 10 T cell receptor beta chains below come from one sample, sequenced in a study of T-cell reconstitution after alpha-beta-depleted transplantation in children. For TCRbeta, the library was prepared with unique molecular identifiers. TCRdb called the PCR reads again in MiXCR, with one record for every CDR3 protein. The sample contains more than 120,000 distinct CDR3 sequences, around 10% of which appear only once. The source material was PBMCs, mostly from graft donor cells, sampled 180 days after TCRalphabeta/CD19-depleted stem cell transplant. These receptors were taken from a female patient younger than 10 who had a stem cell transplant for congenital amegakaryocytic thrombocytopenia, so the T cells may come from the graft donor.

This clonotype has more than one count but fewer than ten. The CDR3 protein is CASSQVYGGGNGYTF. As DNA, the CDR3 is TGTGCCAGCAGCCAAGTATATGGTGGGGGGAACGGCTACACCTTC. This chain joins TRBV3-1 and TRBJ1-2, with D tentatively TRBD1 (5 bases). CDR1 and CDR2 from the germline V gene are LGHDT and YNNKEL (reference sequence). The CDR3 has 15 residues. Trimming took off 1 base at V and 8 bases at J, with 17 bases between the two ends.

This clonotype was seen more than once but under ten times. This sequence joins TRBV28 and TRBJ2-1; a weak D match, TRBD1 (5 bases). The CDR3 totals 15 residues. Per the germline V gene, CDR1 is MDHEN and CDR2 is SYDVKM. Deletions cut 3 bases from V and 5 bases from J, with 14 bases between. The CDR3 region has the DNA TGTGCCAGCAGTTTTGGTACAGGACCAAACAATGAGCAGTTCTTC. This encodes CASSFGTGPNNEQFF.

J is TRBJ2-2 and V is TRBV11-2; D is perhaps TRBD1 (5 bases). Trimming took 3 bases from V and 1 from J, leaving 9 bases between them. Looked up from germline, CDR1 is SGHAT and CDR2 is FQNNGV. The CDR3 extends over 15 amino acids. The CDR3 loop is CASSFITGNTGELFF. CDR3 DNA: TGTGCCAGCAGCTTTATCACAGGGAACACCGGGGAGCTGTTTTTT.

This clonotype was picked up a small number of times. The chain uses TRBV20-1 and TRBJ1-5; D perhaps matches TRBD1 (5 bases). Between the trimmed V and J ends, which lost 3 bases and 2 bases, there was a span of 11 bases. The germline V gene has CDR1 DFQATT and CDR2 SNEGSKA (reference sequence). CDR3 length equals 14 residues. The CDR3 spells CSASEGLGNQPQHF. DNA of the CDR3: TGCAGTGCTAGCGAGGGACTGGGCAATCAGCCCCAGCATTTT.

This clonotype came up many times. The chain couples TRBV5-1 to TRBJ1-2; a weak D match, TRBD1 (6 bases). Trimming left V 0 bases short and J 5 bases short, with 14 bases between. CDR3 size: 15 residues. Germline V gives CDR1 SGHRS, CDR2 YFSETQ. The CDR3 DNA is TGCGCCAGCAGCTTGGGACAGGCAATTGATTATGGCTACACCTTC. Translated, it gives CASSLGQAIDYGYTF.

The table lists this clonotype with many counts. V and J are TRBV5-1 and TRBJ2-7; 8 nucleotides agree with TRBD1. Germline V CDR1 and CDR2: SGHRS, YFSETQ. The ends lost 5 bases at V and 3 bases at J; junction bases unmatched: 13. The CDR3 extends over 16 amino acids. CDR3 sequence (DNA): TGCGCCAGCAGTCAAGGGTGGACAGGGAGACGCTACGAGCAGTACTTC. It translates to CASSQGWTGRRYEQYF.

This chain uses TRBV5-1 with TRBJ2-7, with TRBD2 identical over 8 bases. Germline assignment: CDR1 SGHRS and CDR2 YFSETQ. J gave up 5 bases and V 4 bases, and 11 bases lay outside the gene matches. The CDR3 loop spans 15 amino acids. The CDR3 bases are TGCGCCAGCAGCGCCCTGGCGGGAGGTGCCCACGAGCAGTACTTC. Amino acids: CASSALAGGAHEQYF.

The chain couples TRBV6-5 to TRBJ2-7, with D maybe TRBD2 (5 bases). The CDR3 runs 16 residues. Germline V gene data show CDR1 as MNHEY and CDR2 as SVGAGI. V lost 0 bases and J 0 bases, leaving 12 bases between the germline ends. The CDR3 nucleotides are TGTGCCAGCAGTTACTCGATAAGGGAGCCCTCCTACGAGCAGTACTTC. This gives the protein CASSYSIREPSYEQYF.

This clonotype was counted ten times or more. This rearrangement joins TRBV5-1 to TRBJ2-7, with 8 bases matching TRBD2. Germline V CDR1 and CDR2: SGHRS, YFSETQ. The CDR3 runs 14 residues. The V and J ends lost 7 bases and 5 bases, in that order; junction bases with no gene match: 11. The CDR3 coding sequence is TGCGCCAGCGCCTCGGGAGGGGTAATCCACGAGCAGTACTTC. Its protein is CASASGGVIHEQYF. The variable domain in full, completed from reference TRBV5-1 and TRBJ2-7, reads KAGVTQTPRYLIKTRGQQVTLSCSPISGHRSVSWYQQTPGQGLQFLFEYFSETQRNKGNFPGRFSGRQFSNSRSEMNVSTLELGDSALYLCASASGGVIHEQYFGPGTRLTVT.

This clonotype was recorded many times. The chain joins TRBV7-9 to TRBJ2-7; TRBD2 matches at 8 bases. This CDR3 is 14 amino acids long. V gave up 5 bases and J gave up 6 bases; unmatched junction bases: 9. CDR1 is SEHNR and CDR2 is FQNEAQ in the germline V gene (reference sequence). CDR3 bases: TGTGCCAGCAGCCACCCTGGACTAGCACTCGAGCAGTACTTC. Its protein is CASSHPGLALEQYF. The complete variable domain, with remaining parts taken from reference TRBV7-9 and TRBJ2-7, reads DTGVSQNPRHKITKRGQNVTFRCDPISEHNRLYWYRQTLGQGPEFLTYFQNEAQLEKSRLLSDRFSAERPKGSFSTLEIQRTEQGDSAMYLCASSHPGLALEQYFGPGTRLTVT.